This T cell receptor beta chain appears in the sequencing data of a study of cytomegalovirus exposure and HLA in healthy donors. With respect to this clone: The same CDR3 is also encoded by other DNA sequences in this sample.

The PCR ran on 60 Vbeta and 13 Jbeta primers. Measured with immunoSEQ multiplex PCR; TCRdb has only the in-frame clones, and not every one. Among about 130,000 clones listed, about two thirds were seen once. Germline V gene sequence: CDR1 SGHRS, CDR2 YFSETQ. With V trimmed by 0 bases and J by 1 base, 2 bases remained unmatched. This CDR3 has 15 residues. This chain uses TRBV5-1 with TRBJ1-1, with 8 nucleotides matching TRBD1. Specimen: PBMCs. This TCR was sampled from a man aged 30 to 39 in good health and CMV-seronegative. The CDR3 sequence: CASSLGGTGNTEAFF. Here the CDR3 DNA reads TGCGCCAGCAGCTTGGGCGGGACAGGGAACACTGAAGCTTTCTTT.